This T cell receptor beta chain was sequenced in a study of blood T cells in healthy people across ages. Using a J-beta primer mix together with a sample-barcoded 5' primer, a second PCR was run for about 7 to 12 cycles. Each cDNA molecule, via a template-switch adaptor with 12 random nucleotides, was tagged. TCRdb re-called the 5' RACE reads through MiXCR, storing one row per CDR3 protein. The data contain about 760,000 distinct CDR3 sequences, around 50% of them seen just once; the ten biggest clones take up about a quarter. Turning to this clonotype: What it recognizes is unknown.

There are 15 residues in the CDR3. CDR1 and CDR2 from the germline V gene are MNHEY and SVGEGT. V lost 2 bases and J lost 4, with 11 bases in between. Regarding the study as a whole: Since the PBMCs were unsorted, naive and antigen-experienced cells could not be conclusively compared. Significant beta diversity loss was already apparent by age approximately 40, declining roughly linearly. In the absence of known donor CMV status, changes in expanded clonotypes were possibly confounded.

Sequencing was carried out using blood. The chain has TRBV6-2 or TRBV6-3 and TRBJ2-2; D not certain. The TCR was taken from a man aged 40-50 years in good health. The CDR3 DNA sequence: TGTGCCAGCAGTTACGAAAGGCCCGTCACCGGGGAGCTGTTTTTT. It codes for CASSYERPVTGELFF.